Listed below are T cell receptor beta chains from one sample, sequenced in a study of cytotoxic CD8 clonotypes in ibrutinib-treated CLL. Generated by immunoSEQ multiplex PCR, the TCRdb table keeps only in-frame clones and is missing some. Here the sample spans some 150,000 clones, around three quarters being singletons. The source material was PBMCs, sampled after 12 months of ibrutinib treatment. These receptors all stem from a human donor with chronic lymphocytic leukemia. Each CDR3 is given with its conserved first and last residue. The order of the fields is clone size, V gene, D gene, J gene, CDR3 DNA, CDR3 protein. The D gene is left open where the match is weak. Clone size is given for some rows only: seen once, a few or many times, or a class if the clone is expanded.

clone_size: .
v_call: TRBV7-7
d_call: TRBD2
j_call: TRBJ2-1
cdr3_nt: TGTGCTAGCAGCTTAGCGGGACCTTACAATGAGCAGTTCTTC
cdr3_aa: CASSLAGPYNEQFF

clone_size: once
v_call: TRBV2
d_call: .
j_call: TRBJ2-7
cdr3_nt: TGTGCCAGCAGTGAGAGTGCTTCCTACGAGCAGTACTTC
cdr3_aa: CASSESASYEQYF

clone_size: .
v_call: TRBV6-5
d_call: TRBD1
j_call: TRBJ1-2
cdr3_nt: TGTGCCAGCAGTCCGAGGACAGGGGAGGTGGGCTACACCTTC
cdr3_aa: CASSPRTGEVGYTF

clone_size: .
v_call: TRBV4-3
d_call: TRBD1
j_call: TRBJ1-2
cdr3_nt: TGCGCCAGCAGCCAAACCGGGACAGGGGGGGACTATGGCTACACCTTC
cdr3_aa: CASSQTGTGGDYGYTF

clone_size: few
v_call: TRBV28
d_call: TRBD2
j_call: TRBJ2-7
cdr3_nt: TGTGCCAGCAGACCCACTAGCGGATACTACGAGCAGTACTTC
cdr3_aa: CASRPTSGYYEQYF

clone_size: .
v_call: TRBV6-5
d_call: .
j_call: TRBJ2-3
cdr3_nt: TGTGCCAGCAGTTTTAGGGTTAGCACAGATACGCAGTATTTT
cdr3_aa: CASSFRVSTDTQYF

clone_size: .
v_call: TRBV27
d_call: TRBD1
j_call: TRBJ2-7
cdr3_nt: TGTGCCAGCAGTTTAACACAAAAAGACGGCAGGGGGCTTATCGAGCAGTACTTC
cdr3_aa: CASSLTQKDGRGLIEQYF

clone_size: few
v_call: TRBV6-6
d_call: .
j_call: TRBJ1-5
cdr3_nt: TGTGCCAGCAGCCAGGGGCGCAATCAGCCCCAGCATTTT
cdr3_aa: CASSQGRNQPQHF

clone_size: .
v_call: TRBV18
d_call: .
j_call: TRBJ1-5
cdr3_nt: TGTGCCAGCTCAACGGAAACAGGGATTAGCAATCAGCCCCAGCATTTT
cdr3_aa: CASSTETGISNQPQHF

clone_size: few
v_call: TRBV6-1
d_call: TRBD1
j_call: TRBJ1-5
cdr3_nt: TGTGCCAGCAGTGGGAGACCGGGACAGGGATCCTATAGCAATCAGCCCCAGCATTTT
cdr3_aa: CASSGRPGQGSYSNQPQHF

clone_size: .
v_call: TRBV19
d_call: .
j_call: TRBJ2-3
cdr3_nt: TGTGCCAGTAGTATACAGCCTTCCCCCGCAGATACGCAGTATTTT
cdr3_aa: CASSIQPSPADTQYF

clone_size: .
v_call: TRBV11-2
d_call: TRBD2
j_call: TRBJ2-1
cdr3_nt: TGTGCCAGCAGCTTATGGGGACTATACAATGAGCAGTTCTTC
cdr3_aa: CASSLWGLYNEQFF

clone_size: few
v_call: TRBV19
d_call: TRBD1
j_call: TRBJ2-7
cdr3_nt: TGTGCCAGTAGTGCGGGACAGGTCGCCTACGAGCAGTACTTC
cdr3_aa: CASSAGQVAYEQYF

clone_size: .
v_call: TRBV15
d_call: .
j_call: TRBJ2-6
cdr3_nt: TGTGCCACCAGCAGAGCCCACTCGGAGCGGGTGAGCTCTGGGGCCAACGTCCTGACTTTC
cdr3_aa: CATSRAHSERVSSGANVLTF

clone_size: once
v_call: TRBV7-6
d_call: .
j_call: TRBJ1-2
cdr3_nt: TGTGCCAGCAGCTTAGGCGTGTCCGGGGGTGGCTACACCTTC
cdr3_aa: CASSLGVSGGGYTF

clone_size: .
v_call: TRBV14
d_call: .
j_call: TRBJ1-1
cdr3_nt: TGTGCCAGCAGCCAAGATTTTAGGACCTATGACACTGAAGCTTTCTTT
cdr3_aa: CASSQDFRTYDTEAFF

clone_size: .
v_call: TRBV9
d_call: .
j_call: TRBJ2-1
cdr3_nt: TGTGCCAGCAGCGTAGCTGCGGGGATCAATGAGCAGTTCTTC
cdr3_aa: CASSVAAGINEQFF

clone_size: .
v_call: TRBV4-3
d_call: .
j_call: TRBJ2-6
cdr3_nt: TGCGCCAGCAGCCAAGACGGCGCAGGAGTGGGCGTGTCTGGGGCCAACGTCCTGACTTTC
cdr3_aa: CASSQDGAGVGVSGANVLTF

clone_size: few
v_call: TRBV19
d_call: TRBD2
j_call: TRBJ2-5
cdr3_nt: TGTGCCAGTGCCCCGGGGGTAGCGGGAGTGGAGACCCAGTACTTC
cdr3_aa: CASAPGVAGVETQYF

clone_size: .
v_call: TRBV9
d_call: .
j_call: TRBJ2-5
cdr3_nt: TGTGCCAGCAGCGTTATGTCGCAAGAGACCCAGTACTTC
cdr3_aa: CASSVMSQETQYF

clone_size: .
v_call: TRBV5-4
d_call: .
j_call: TRBJ2-3
cdr3_nt: TGTGCCAGCAGCTTGAAGGCCTACACAGATACGCAGTATTTT
cdr3_aa: CASSLKAYTDTQYF

clone_size: .
v_call: TRBV9
d_call: .
j_call: TRBJ1-2
cdr3_nt: TGTGCCAGCAGCCCCACCCCGGGCAGCGGGTATGGCTACACCTTC
cdr3_aa: CASSPTPGSGYGYTF

clone_size: .
v_call: TRBV4-3
d_call: .
j_call: TRBJ2-2
cdr3_nt: TGCGCCAGCAGCCACAATCGCGGATTCACCGGGGAGCTGTTTTTT
cdr3_aa: CASSHNRGFTGELFF

clone_size: few
v_call: TRBV4-3
d_call: TRBD2
j_call: TRBJ2-1
cdr3_nt: TGCGCCAGCAGCCCCCCCTGCGCCCCAGCGGCCTCCGGGACTAGCGCTTTCTTC
cdr3_aa: CASSPPCAPAASGTSAFF

clone_size: .
v_call: TRBV15
d_call: TRBD1
j_call: TRBJ2-7
cdr3_nt: TGTGCCACCAGCAGGAACCCGGGACAGAACTCCTACGAGCAGTACTTC
cdr3_aa: CATSRNPGQNSYEQYF

clone_size: .
v_call: TRBV28
d_call: .
j_call: TRBJ1-1
cdr3_nt: TGTGCCAGCACCTGGGGGGGGTCTGAAGCTTTCTTT
cdr3_aa: CASTWGGSEAFF

clone_size: .
v_call: TRBV25-1
d_call: TRBD2
j_call: TRBJ2-2
cdr3_nt: TGTGCCAGCAGTACCACTAGCGTCGGCACCGGGGAGCTGTTTTTT
cdr3_aa: CASSTTSVGTGELFF

clone_size: .
v_call: TRBV4-2
d_call: TRBD1
j_call: TRBJ2-5
cdr3_nt: TGTGCCAGCAGCCAAGCGACAGGGGGCCAGGCCCAGTACTTC
cdr3_aa: CASSQATGGQAQYF

clone_size: .
v_call: TRBV10-3
d_call: .
j_call: TRBJ1-1
cdr3_nt: TGTGCCATCAGTGAGGGATGGGGAACTGAAGCTTTCTTT
cdr3_aa: CAISEGWGTEAFF

clone_size: .
v_call: TRBV9
d_call: .
j_call: TRBJ2-1
cdr3_nt: TGTGCCAGCAGCCTAGCCCCCAATGAGCAGTTCTTC
cdr3_aa: CASSLAPNEQFF

clone_size: .
v_call: TRBV9
d_call: .
j_call: TRBJ2-2
cdr3_nt: TGTGCCAGCAGCGTGCTTGCAGGCCGGAACACCGGGGAGCTGTTTTTT
cdr3_aa: CASSVLAGRNTGELFF

clone_size: .
v_call: TRBV14
d_call: .
j_call: TRBJ2-5
cdr3_nt: TGTGCCAGCAGCCAAGAACGCGTTGTGGGAGAGACCCAGTACTTC
cdr3_aa: CASSQERVVGETQYF

clone_size: .
v_call: TRBV10-1
d_call: TRBD2
j_call: TRBJ2-1
cdr3_nt: TGCGCCAGCACCCAGGGAGGGGCTGGCTACAATGAGCAGTTCTTC
cdr3_aa: CASTQGGAGYNEQFF

clone_size: few
v_call: TRBV4-1
d_call: .
j_call: TRBJ1-2
cdr3_nt: TGCGCCAGCAGCCAAGGGGGGCAGGATCACTATGGCTACACCTTC
cdr3_aa: CASSQGGQDHYGYTF

clone_size: .
v_call: TRBV6-5
d_call: .
j_call: TRBJ1-5
cdr3_nt: TGTGCCAGCAGTTCGGGCAGAGTAAATCAGCCCCAGCATTTT
cdr3_aa: CASSSGRVNQPQHF

clone_size: .
v_call: TRBV11-2
d_call: .
j_call: TRBJ1-1
cdr3_nt: TGTGCCAGCAGTTTGTGGAGGGACCGAAAAGCTTTCTTT
cdr3_aa: CASSLWRDRKAFF

clone_size: once
v_call: TRBV6-1
d_call: .
j_call: TRBJ1-2
cdr3_nt: TGTGCCAGCAGTGAAAGGTCCCGGGGAGGGGGAGGCTACACCTTC
cdr3_aa: CASSERSRGGGGYTF

clone_size: .
v_call: TRBV30
d_call: TRBD1
j_call: TRBJ2-1
cdr3_nt: TGTGCCTGGGGGACAGGCTACAATGAGCAGTTCTTC
cdr3_aa: CAWGTGYNEQFF

clone_size: .
v_call: TRBV5-4
d_call: .
j_call: TRBJ2-7
cdr3_nt: TGTGCCAGCAGCCCCGGGACCGCATACGAGCAGTACTTC
cdr3_aa: CASSPGTAYEQYF

clone_size: once
v_call: TRBV7-3
d_call: .
j_call: TRBJ2-3
cdr3_nt: TGTGCCAGCAGCTTCGATAGGGTCGCAGATACGCAGTATTTT
cdr3_aa: CASSFDRVADTQYF

clone_size: .
v_call: TRBV11-2
d_call: TRBD2
j_call: TRBJ2-1
cdr3_nt: TGTGCCAGCAGCAAACGTTTAGCGGGAGGAGCCCCCAATGAGCAGTTCTTC
cdr3_aa: CASSKRLAGGAPNEQFF